This paragraph reports one TCR beta chain. CDR3 length equals 15 residues. V was pared by 6 bases and J by 2 bases, with 17 bases between. Germline V gene sequence: CDR1 SGHAT, CDR2 FQDESV (reference sequence). The data were obtained in a study of blood T cell repertoires in COVID-19. Study at large: Samples taken during acute and convalescent COVID-19 were collected in the United States, Italy and Spain. T cells, B-cell-depleted T cells, or PBMCs provided the cDNA or gDNA that served as material.

Study processing details: Reference gene primer amplification in the assay estimated nucleated cell counts. Using immunoSEQ multiplex PCR, the repertoire was profiled, and TCRdb retains in-frame clones only, with some absent. V and J calls and clone size are those listed in that table; D and trimming were worked out from the DNA. The sample carries about 190,000 clones, around nine tenths recorded once. This chain joins TRBV11-1 and TRBJ2-7, with D perhaps matching TRBD2 (7 bases). Specimen: peripheral blood. The source of this sequence is a middle-aged man with acute or convalescent COVID-19. Here the CDR3 DNA reads TGTGCCAGCAGTCCAACGGGGGGCCGAACCTACGAGCAGTACTTC. It is translated as CASSPTGGRTYEQYF.